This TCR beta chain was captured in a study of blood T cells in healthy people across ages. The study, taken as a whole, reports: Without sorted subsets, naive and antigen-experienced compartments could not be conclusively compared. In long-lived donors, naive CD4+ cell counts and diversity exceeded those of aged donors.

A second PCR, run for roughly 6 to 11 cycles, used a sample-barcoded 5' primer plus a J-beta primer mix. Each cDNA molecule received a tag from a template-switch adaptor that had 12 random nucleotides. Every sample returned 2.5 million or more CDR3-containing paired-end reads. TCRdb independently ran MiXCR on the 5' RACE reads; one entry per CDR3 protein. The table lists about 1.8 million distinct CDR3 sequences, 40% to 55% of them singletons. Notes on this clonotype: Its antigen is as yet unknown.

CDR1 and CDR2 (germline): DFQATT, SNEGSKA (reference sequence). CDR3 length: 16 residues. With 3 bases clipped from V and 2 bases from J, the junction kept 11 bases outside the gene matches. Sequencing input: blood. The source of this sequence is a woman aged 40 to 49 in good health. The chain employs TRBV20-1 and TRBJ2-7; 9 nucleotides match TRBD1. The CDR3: CSARALGTGPPYEQYF. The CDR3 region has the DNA TGCAGTGCTAGGGCACTTGGGACAGGGCCTCCCTACGAGCAGTACTTC.